This T cell receptor (beta chain) was captured in a study of T cells in Graves' hyperthyroidism and ophthalmopathy. The wider study: Initial diagnosis, before any treatment, was when peripheral blood was collected. Study outcomes and limitations: Ophthalmopathy was model-predicted a median roughly six months pre-onset. Ophthalmopathy stood apart from stable hyperthyroidism in a 13 V-J model.

Amplification yielded TCR beta CDR3 regions, with RNA transcripts as the source. Using the HTBI primer set, a first-round RT-PCR was run on the TCR CDR3. TCRdb reanalysed the multiplex PCR reads using MiXCR and keeps one entry per CDR3 protein. This table holds approximately 400,000 distinct CDR3 sequences, approximately 18% found once. Note on this clonotype: The antigen is undetermined.

The receptor was derived from a man aged 18 to 30 with Graves' ophthalmopathy. The source material was blood.

CDR3 nucleotide sequence: TGTGCCAGCAGCCAAGATTCGTTGGGTAGCGGGAGAAATTCCTACGAGCAGTACTTC. Encoded protein: CASSQDSLGSGRNSYEQYF. The chain has TRBV3-1 and TRBJ2-7, with 9 bases identical to TRBD2. The CDR3 extends over 19 amino acids. CDR1 and CDR2 from the germline V gene are LGHDT and YNNKEL (reference sequence). With 0 bases clipped from V and 1 base from J, the junction kept 13 bases outside the gene matches.